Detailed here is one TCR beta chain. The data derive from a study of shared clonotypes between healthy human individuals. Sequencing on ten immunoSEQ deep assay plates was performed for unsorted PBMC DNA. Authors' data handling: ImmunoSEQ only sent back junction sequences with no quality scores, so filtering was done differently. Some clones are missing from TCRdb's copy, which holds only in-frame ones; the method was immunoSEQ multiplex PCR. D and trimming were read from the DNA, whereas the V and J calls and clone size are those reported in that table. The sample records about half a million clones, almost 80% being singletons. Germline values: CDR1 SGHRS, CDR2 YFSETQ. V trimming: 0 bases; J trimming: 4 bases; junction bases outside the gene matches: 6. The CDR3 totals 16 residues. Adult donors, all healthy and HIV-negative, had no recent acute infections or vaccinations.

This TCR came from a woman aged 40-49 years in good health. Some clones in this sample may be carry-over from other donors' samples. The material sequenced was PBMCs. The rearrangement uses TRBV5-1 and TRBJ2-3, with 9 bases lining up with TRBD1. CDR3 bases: TGCGCCAGCAGCTTGGAGAACAGGGGGCATTCAGATACGCAGTATTTT. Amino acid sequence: CASSLENRGHSDTQYF.